A selection of T cell receptor beta chains follows, all from one sample in a study of early stage breast cancer tumors. Sequenced by immunoSEQ multiplex PCR; TCRdb stores in-frame clones only, minus some. Of about 3,300 clones in the sample, almost 65% were seen once. Sequenced: breast tumor tissue. Source of these receptors: a person aged 35 to 50 with breast cancer. CDR3s include the opening cysteine and the closing phenylalanine or tryptophan. The order of the fields is V gene, J gene, clone size, D gene, CDR3 DNA, CDR3 protein. The D gene is left open where the match is weak. Rows may omit the clone size; those that give it use once, few, many or a size class.

V gene: TRBV7-2; J gene: TRBJ1-1; clone size: NA; D gene: NA; CDR3 DNA: TGTGCCAGCAGCGGACATTTGAACACTGAAGCTTTCTTT; CDR3 protein: CASSGHLNTEAFF
V gene: TRBV5-1; J gene: TRBJ2-3; clone size: NA; D gene: TRBD2; CDR3 DNA: TGCGCCAGCAGCCCAGGGGTAGCGGGAAGCACAGATACGCAGTATTTT; CDR3 protein: CASSPGVAGSTDTQYF
V gene: TRBV28; J gene: TRBJ2-5; clone size: NA; D gene: NA; CDR3 DNA: TGTGCCAGCAGTTTTATAGGGTGGACACAAGAGACCCAGTACTTC; CDR3 protein: CASSFIGWTQETQYF
V gene: TRBV7-9; J gene: TRBJ2-7; clone size: medium-sized; D gene: NA; CDR3 DNA: TGTGCCAGCAGCTTAGGGACAAGAACCTACGAGCAGTACTTC; CDR3 protein: CASSLGTRTYEQYF
V gene: TRBV2; J gene: TRBJ2-5; clone size: NA; D gene: NA; CDR3 DNA: TGTGCCAGCAGTGAAATTGGCGGAGAGACCCAGTACTTC; CDR3 protein: CASSEIGGETQYF
V gene: TRBV7-9; J gene: TRBJ2-1; clone size: few; D gene: NA; CDR3 DNA: TGTGCCAGCTCCGGTGGCAATGAGCAGTTCTTC; CDR3 protein: CASSGGNEQFF
V gene: TRBV28; J gene: TRBJ1-1; clone size: NA; D gene: NA; CDR3 DNA: TGTGCCAGCAGTTTAGGAGGGGCGCCGATTAGGGCTTTCTTT; CDR3 protein: CASSLGGAPIRAFF
V gene: TRBV5-1; J gene: TRBJ1-1; clone size: once; D gene: NA; CDR3 DNA: TGCGCCAGCAGCCGACAGGAGTCCACTGAAGCTTTCTTT; CDR3 protein: CASSRQESTEAFF
V gene: TRBV18; J gene: TRBJ1-2; clone size: NA; D gene: TRBD1; CDR3 DNA: TGTGCCAGCTCACCGGAACAGGGGGCTAACTATGGCTACACCTTC; CDR3 protein: CASSPEQGANYGYTF
V gene: TRBV4-1; J gene: TRBJ2-5; clone size: NA; D gene: TRBD1; CDR3 DNA: TGCGCCAGCAGCCTGCGACAGGGCGAAGAGACCCAGTACTTC; CDR3 protein: CASSLRQGEETQYF
V gene: TRBV4-2; J gene: TRBJ2-2; clone size: NA; D gene: TRBD2; CDR3 DNA: TGTGCCAGCAGCCACCCAGCGGGAGGGATTAACACCGGGGAGCTGTTTTTT; CDR3 protein: CASSHPAGGINTGELFF
V gene: TRBV18; J gene: TRBJ2-7; clone size: few; D gene: NA; CDR3 DNA: TGTGCCAGCTCAGGGCCGGGACAAGACGAGCAGTACTTC; CDR3 protein: CASSGPGQDEQYF
V gene: TRBV20-1; J gene: TRBJ2-1; clone size: NA; D gene: NA; CDR3 DNA: TGCAGTGCTAGAGATGATCATGAGCAGTTCTTC; CDR3 protein: CSARDDHEQFF
V gene: TRBV29-1; J gene: TRBJ2-7; clone size: NA; D gene: TRBD1; CDR3 DNA: TGCAGCGTTAGTAGGACAGGGGAAGGCGAGCAGTACTTC; CDR3 protein: CSVSRTGEGEQYF
V gene: TRBV19; J gene: TRBJ1-5; clone size: NA; D gene: NA; CDR3 DNA: TGTGCCAGTAGTATTAAAGGGGGGTATCAGCCCCAGCATTTT; CDR3 protein: CASSIKGGYQPQHF
V gene: TRBV28; J gene: TRBJ2-2; clone size: NA; D gene: NA; CDR3 DNA: TGTGCCAGCAGTTTAGCCGGGGAGCTGTTTTTT; CDR3 protein: CASSLAGELFF
V gene: TRBV28; J gene: TRBJ2-3; clone size: NA; D gene: TRBD2; CDR3 DNA: TGTGCCAGCAGCAGGACTAGCGCGAGCACAGATACGCAGTATTTT; CDR3 protein: CASSRTSASTDTQYF
V gene: TRBV7-6; J gene: TRBJ1-1; clone size: few; D gene: NA; CDR3 DNA: TGTGCCAGCAGCCAAGGGCTTAGGAACACTGAAGCTTTCTTT; CDR3 protein: CASSQGLRNTEAFF
V gene: TRBV9; J gene: TRBJ2-1; clone size: once; D gene: TRBD2; CDR3 DNA: TGTGCCAGCAGCGGTCCCACTACTAGCGGGAATGAGCAGTTCTTC; CDR3 protein: CASSGPTTSGNEQFF
V gene: TRBV4-1; J gene: TRBJ1-4; clone size: few; D gene: NA; CDR3 DNA: TGCGCCAGCAGCCAAGGGGACACAAATAATGAAAAACTGTTTTTT; CDR3 protein: CASSQGDTNNEKLFF
V gene: TRBV11-2; J gene: TRBJ2-1; clone size: NA; D gene: TRBD2; CDR3 DNA: TGTGCCAGCAGTCTTAGCGGGGCAAGGGGCAATGAGCAGTTCTTC; CDR3 protein: CASSLSGARGNEQFF
V gene: TRBV30; J gene: TRBJ2-5; clone size: NA; D gene: NA; CDR3 DNA: TGTGCCTGGAGTGTACTAGGGGGGCAAGAGACCCAGTACTTC; CDR3 protein: CAWSVLGGQETQYF
V gene: TRBV6-1; J gene: TRBJ2-7; clone size: few; D gene: TRBD2; CDR3 DNA: TGTGCCAGCAGAGGACTAGCGGAGACCTACGAGCAGTACTTC; CDR3 protein: CASRGLAETYEQYF
V gene: TRBV4-1; J gene: TRBJ2-3; clone size: once; D gene: NA; CDR3 DNA: TGCGCCAGCAGCCAAGATATATCGGGGATTAGCACAGATACGCAGTATTTT; CDR3 protein: CASSQDISGISTDTQYF
V gene: TRBV5-4; J gene: TRBJ2-3; clone size: few; D gene: NA; CDR3 DNA: TGTGCCAGCAGCTTGGATGGAATCACAGATACGCAGTATTTT; CDR3 protein: CASSLDGITDTQYF
V gene: TRBV18; J gene: TRBJ2-1; clone size: NA; D gene: NA; CDR3 DNA: TGTGCCAGCTCACCAAACATATACAATGAGCAGTTCTTC; CDR3 protein: CASSPNIYNEQFF
V gene: TRBV4-1; J gene: TRBJ2-1; clone size: NA; D gene: NA; CDR3 DNA: TGCGCCAGCAGCCAAGTAGGTGGGGGGAATGAGCAGTTCTTC; CDR3 protein: CASSQVGGGNEQFF
V gene: TRBV6-6; J gene: TRBJ2-7; clone size: NA; D gene: TRBD2; CDR3 DNA: TGTGCCACCCAGGGACTAGCGAACGAGCAGTACTTC; CDR3 protein: CATQGLANEQYF
V gene: TRBV2; J gene: TRBJ1-5; clone size: NA; D gene: TRBD1; CDR3 DNA: TGTGCCAGCAGTGGGACAGGGGGCAATCAGCCCCAGCATTTT; CDR3 protein: CASSGTGGNQPQHF
V gene: TRBV7-3; J gene: TRBJ2-2; clone size: NA; D gene: TRBD2; CDR3 DNA: TGTGCCAGCAGCTATTCCCGACTAGCGGGAGCCGGGGAGCTGTTTTTT; CDR3 protein: CASSYSRLAGAGELFF
V gene: TRBV7-9; J gene: TRBJ2-1; clone size: NA; D gene: NA; CDR3 DNA: TGTGCCAGCAGCATGGCAGGGCCCCCTATTGACAATGAGCAGTTCTTC; CDR3 protein: CASSMAGPPIDNEQFF
V gene: TRBV6-1; J gene: TRBJ1-3; clone size: NA; D gene: NA; CDR3 DNA: TGTGCCAGCAGTGAAGCGCTAAACAGAAACACCATATATTTT; CDR3 protein: CASSEALNRNTIYF
V gene: TRBV7-6; J gene: TRBJ1-1; clone size: few; D gene: TRBD1; CDR3 DNA: TGTGCCAGCAGCCCCAGAGGCACAGTACCAGGGGGCCGGATGAACACTGAAGCTTTCTTT; CDR3 protein: CASSPRGTVPGGRMNTEAFF
V gene: TRBV9; J gene: TRBJ2-7; clone size: few; D gene: TRBD1; CDR3 DNA: TGTGCCAGCAGCATAGGACAGGGGGAGGGCGAGCAGTACTTC; CDR3 protein: CASSIGQGEGEQYF
V gene: TRBV28; J gene: TRBJ2-7; clone size: NA; D gene: NA; CDR3 DNA: TGTGCCAGCAGTTTTCTGGACAGGAGTCTACCGGGGGCCTACGAGCAGTACTTC; CDR3 protein: CASSFLDRSLPGAYEQYF
V gene: TRBV19; J gene: TRBJ1-1; clone size: NA; D gene: NA; CDR3 DNA: TGTGCCAGTAGTTATTCGGGTGAAGCTTTCTTT; CDR3 protein: CASSYSGEAFF
V gene: TRBV29-1; J gene: TRBJ2-7; clone size: once; D gene: NA; CDR3 DNA: TGCAGCGTTGAAGGGGGGGCCGCTAGACAGGACTTC; CDR3 protein: CSVEGGAARQDF
V gene: TRBV20-1; J gene: TRBJ2-7; clone size: NA; D gene: NA; CDR3 DNA: TGCAGTGGGAGCGGCTCCTACGAGCAGTACTTC; CDR3 protein: CSGSGSYEQYF
V gene: TRBV28; J gene: TRBJ2-1; clone size: once; D gene: TRBD2; CDR3 DNA: TGTGCCAGCAGAGTTACTAGCGGAGGCTCCTACAATGAGCAGTTCTTC; CDR3 protein: CASRVTSGGSYNEQFF
V gene: TRBV6-5; J gene: TRBJ1-2; clone size: NA; D gene: NA; CDR3 DNA: TGTGCCAGCAGTTCGGACATGTTCGGGCACACCTTC; CDR3 protein: CASSSDMFGHTF
V gene: TRBV27; J gene: TRBJ2-1; clone size: NA; D gene: TRBD1; CDR3 DNA: TGTGCCAGCAGTTTCTACGACAGGGGGGACCACAATGAGCAGTTCTTC; CDR3 protein: CASSFYDRGDHNEQFF
V gene: TRBV4-2; J gene: TRBJ2-1; clone size: NA; D gene: NA; CDR3 DNA: TGTGCCAGCAGCCCCCGGGGTAGCGAGAGTCACAATGAGCAGTTCTTC; CDR3 protein: CASSPRGSESHNEQFF
V gene: TRBV28; J gene: TRBJ1-4; clone size: NA; D gene: NA; CDR3 DNA: TGTGCCAGCAGTTTCCTAGTGAATGAAAAACTGTTTTTT; CDR3 protein: CASSFLVNEKLFF
V gene: TRBV4-2; J gene: TRBJ2-3; clone size: once; D gene: NA; CDR3 DNA: TGTGCCAGCAGCCAAGATAAAGCAAGAGGAGATACGCAGTATTTT; CDR3 protein: CASSQDKARGDTQYF
V gene: TRBV19; J gene: TRBJ1-1; clone size: NA; D gene: NA; CDR3 DNA: TGTGCCAGTAGTATAGGCCACAGGGTGAACACTGAAGCTTTCTTT; CDR3 protein: CASSIGHRVNTEAFF
V gene: TRBV14; J gene: TRBJ1-3; clone size: NA; D gene: NA; CDR3 DNA: TGTGCCAGTCAACCGGGGGGCGGAAACACCATATATTTT; CDR3 protein: CASQPGGGNTIYF
V gene: TRBV13; J gene: TRBJ1-1; clone size: large; D gene: TRBD1; CDR3 DNA: TGTGCCAGCAGCTTGGGACAGGGGAACACTGAAGCTTTCTTT; CDR3 protein: CASSLGQGNTEAFF
V gene: TRBV7-6; J gene: TRBJ1-2; clone size: NA; D gene: TRBD1; CDR3 DNA: TGTGCCAGCAGCTCAGGGGGCTATGGCTACACCTTC; CDR3 protein: CASSSGGYGYTF
V gene: TRBV21-1; J gene: TRBJ2-5; clone size: once; D gene: NA; CDR3 DNA: TGTGCCAGCAGAATTGGGCGGCCTAGCGGGAGTAAAGAGACCCAGTACTTC; CDR3 protein: CASRIGRPSGSKETQYF
V gene: TRBV6-4; J gene: TRBJ2-1; clone size: NA; D gene: TRBD2; CDR3 DNA: TGTGCCAGCAGTGACGGGGCTAGCGGGAACAATGAGCAGTTCTTC; CDR3 protein: CASSDGASGNNEQFF
V gene: TRBV5-1; J gene: TRBJ1-4; clone size: NA; D gene: TRBD1; CDR3 DNA: TGCGCCAGCAGCTTGACAGGGGGCGATGAAAAACTGTTTTTT; CDR3 protein: CASSLTGGDEKLFF
V gene: TRBV4-1; J gene: TRBJ2-5; clone size: NA; D gene: NA; CDR3 DNA: TGCGCCAGCAGTCAAAACCCAGCCAGTCAAAAGACCCAGTACTTC; CDR3 protein: CASSQNPASQKTQYF
V gene: TRBV30; J gene: TRBJ2-6; clone size: NA; D gene: NA; CDR3 DNA: TGTGCCTGGAGTGCTACACTCTCCTCTGGGGCCAACGTCCTGACTTTC; CDR3 protein: CAWSATLSSGANVLTF
V gene: TRBV5-1; J gene: TRBJ2-3; clone size: NA; D gene: NA; CDR3 DNA: TGCGCCAGCAATGGGGGCCAAGGGGAAACGCAGTATTTT; CDR3 protein: CASNGGQGETQYF
V gene: TRBV11-1; J gene: TRBJ1-1; clone size: NA; D gene: NA; CDR3 DNA: TGTGCCAGCAGCTTTTTTTCGGGCGGCACTGAAGCTTTCTTT; CDR3 protein: CASSFFSGGTEAFF
V gene: TRBV2; J gene: TRBJ2-7; clone size: few; D gene: NA; CDR3 DNA: TGTGCCAGCAGAACCCAGGAACTCTACGAGCAGTACTTC; CDR3 protein: CASRTQELYEQYF